What follows is one T cell receptor beta chain and its context. Its antigen remains unknown. With 3 bases removed from V and 3 bases from J, the gap between germline ends came to 10 bases. Per germline, CDR1 SGHRS and CDR2 YFSETQ. The CDR3 consists of 14 residues. This entry comes from a study of T-cell memory formation after mild COVID-19. Study conclusions and caveats: CD4/CD8 balance characterized clones contracting day 15 to 85, and CD4+ skew characterized later expanders. That cross-reactive memory joined was suggested by some responding clones appearing in pre-infection memory. CD4+ clones that contracted lay mainly in CM and EM; CD8+ ones lay in EMRA.

MiXCR, applied by TCRdb to the 5' RACE reads, yields one record per CDR3 protein. The table lists some 600,000 distinct CDR3 sequences, around 15% of them singletons. Sequenced input: PBMCs or a T cell subset sorted from them (not recorded which). The V and J genes are TRBV5-1 and TRBJ2-1; D is unresolved. The receptor comes from an adult woman who had mild COVID-19 (a few samples of this study predate the infection). Cell type and time point are not known. The chain's CDR3 is CASSSNPYYNEQFF. The CDR3 coding sequence is TGCGCCAGCAGCTCCAACCCTTACTACAATGAGCAGTTCTTC.